The 17 T cell receptor beta chains presented below share a single source sample, sequenced in a study of beta chain features in type 1 diabetes. Every bit of the isolated RNA underwent reverse transcription, so sequencing read expressed TCRB transcripts. The table came from immunoSEQ multiplex PCR; TCRdb's copy has only in-frame clones and leaves some out. In the table there are around 290,000 clones, under 8.5% of which are singletons. The sequencing sample was made of central memory CD4+ T cells from blood. Every receptor here comes from a young woman in good health.

The chain uses TRBV15 and TRBJ2-5; possibly TRBD2 for D (5 bases). The tail of the sequence fits TRBJ2-7 better, so the J call may be wrong. In germline, CDR1 is LNHNV, CDR2 YYDKDF (reference sequence). The CDR3 totals 13 residues. The CDR3 DNA sequence: TGTGCCACCAGCAGAGGAGGGTCCTACGAGCAGTACTTC. Encoded protein: CATSRGGSYEQYF.

A few counts support this clone. The V and J genes are TRBV4-1 and TRBJ2-7, with 8 bases that match TRBD2. Trimming removed 3 bases from V and 4 bases from J; junction bases left unmatched: 11. CDR1 and CDR2 from the germline V gene are MGHRA and YSYEKL. This CDR3 spans 16 amino acids. The CDR3 region is CASSHFGGGRAYEQYF. CDR3 nucleotides: TGCGCCAGCAGCCATTTCGGCGGGGGGCGAGCTTACGAGCAGTACTTC.

This clone was counted at least ten times. The chain uses TRBV27 and TRBJ2-6, with 8 nucleotides matching TRBD1. J lost 2 bases, V lost 6 bases, and 3 bases had no gene match. This CDR3 is built from 15 residues. CDR1 is MNHEY, CDR2 SMNVEV, per germline (reference sequence). The CDR3 coding sequence is TGTGCCAGCAGACAGGGGGTCGCTGGGGCCAACGTCCTGACTTTC. It yields the protein CASRQGVAGANVLTF.

This clone was seen repeatedly, ten times or more. V usage is TRBV19 and J usage is TRBJ2-1, with TRBD2 matching over 14 bases. The CDR3 extends over 17 amino acids. Germline V gene lookup returns CDR1 LNHDA and CDR2 SQIVND (reference sequence). V gave up 6 bases and J gave up 7 bases; unmatched junction bases: 11. DNA for the CDR3: TGTGCCAGTAGACTCGGGACTAGCGGGAGTAGGGGTAATGAGCAGTTCTTC. Translating gives CASRLGTSGSRGNEQFF.

There are a few counts of this clone. The chain employs TRBV7-8 and TRBJ2-5; D is unclear. The CDR3 spans 12 residues. The V end lost 6 bases, the J end lost 2 bases, and 7 bases lay between the germline ends. Germline-derived CDR1 and CDR2 are SGHVS and FQNEAQ. CDR3 sequence: CASRHHQETQYF. DNA for the CDR3: TGTGCCAGCAGGCACCATCAAGAGACCCAGTACTTC.

This clone has a handful of counts. The chain uses TRBV14 and TRBJ1-2, with D unclear. This CDR3 has 15 residues. Per germline, CDR1 SGHDN and CDR2 FVKESK. The V gene lost 1 base and the J gene lost 4 bases, with 13 bases spanning the gap. This CDR3 is CASSQGFEIGYGYTF. The DNA for the CDR3 is TGTGCCAGCAGCCAAGGTTTTGAAATCGGCTATGGCTACACCTTC.

The CDR3 coding sequence is TGTGCCAGCAGCTTAGTATCGGTCGTCAGGGGCTATTCACCCCTCCACTTT. This codes for CASSLVSVVRGYSPLHF. This chain connects TRBV7-2 to TRBJ1-6; D might be TRBD1 (6 bases). Germline CDR1 is SGHTA and CDR2 is FQGNSA. V was cut by 1 base and J by 8 bases, with 18 bases left in between. CDR3 length: 17 amino acids.

The chain links TRBV7-2 to TRBJ2-1; 7 nucleotides align to TRBD2. The germline CDR1 and CDR2 sequences are SGHTA and FQGNSA. V trimming: 1 base; J trimming: 12 bases; junction bases outside the gene matches: 3. The CDR3 totals 12 residues. This CDR3 reads CASSLGLAAQFF. The CDR3, as DNA: TGTGCCAGCAGCTTAGGACTAGCCGCGCAGTTCTTC.

V gene TRBV5-6 combines with J gene TRBJ2-3; 10 bases fit TRBD2. There are 15 residues in the CDR3. Germline-derived CDR1 and CDR2 are SGHDT and YYEEEE. Germline trimming cut 4 bases from V and 6 bases from J; bases unmatched to any gene: 8. The CDR3 region has the DNA TGTGCCAGCAGCCTCGGACTAGCGGCTGCTGATACGCAGTATTTT. Protein product: CASSLGLAAADTQYF. The full variable domain, rest sourced from reference TRBV5-6 and TRBJ2-3, is DAGVTQSPTHLIKTRGQQVTLRCSPKSGHDTVSWYQQALGQGPQFIFQYYEEEERQRGNFPDRFSGHQFPNYSSELNVNALLLGDSALYLCASSLGLAAADTQYFGPGTRLTVL.

The gene calls are TRBV11-1 and TRBJ1-1; tentative D call: TRBD1 (5 bases). CDR3 length: 13 amino acids. The germline V gene has CDR1 SGHAT and CDR2 FQDESV (reference sequence). The V gene lost 1 base and the J gene lost 11 bases, with 14 bases spanning the gap. The CDR3 DNA follows: TGTGCCAGCAGCTTAGTTCGGACAAGCACGGCTTTCTTT. Translation: CASSLVRTSTAFF.

The CDR3 loop reads CASSEWGERALDTIYF. The CDR3 coding sequence is TGTGCCAGCAGTGAATGGGGGGAGAGAGCTTTGGACACCATATATTTT. V and J are TRBV25-1 and TRBJ1-3; possible D gene TRBD1, 5 bases. V was trimmed by 1 base and J by 8 bases, leaving 18 bases between them. This CDR3 is 16 amino acids long. The germline V gene encodes CDR1 MGHDK and CDR2 SYGVNS.

The rearrangement joins TRBV15 to TRBJ1-4; D perhaps matches TRBD1 (5 bases). This CDR3 has 14 residues. Per germline, CDR1 LNHNV and CDR2 YYDKDF (reference sequence). With 1 base removed from V and 8 bases from J, the gap between germline ends came to 11 bases. CDR3 in amino acids: CATSRGGVGEKLFF. The CDR3 nucleotides read TGTGCCACCAGCAGAGGAGGGGTTGGCGAAAAACTGTTTTTT.

This clone was counted only a few times. Other DNA sequences from this sample encode an identical CDR3 as well. This chain uses TRBV7-9 with TRBJ2-4, with 7 bases matching TRBD1. Germline values: CDR1 SEHNR, CDR2 FQNEAQ (reference sequence). Trimming cost V 1 base and J 8 bases; bases outside gene matches: 5. This CDR3 has 14 residues. This CDR3 reads CASSLDRGGDIQYF. CDR3 DNA sequence: TGTGCCAGCAGCTTAGACAGGGGTGGGGACATTCAGTACTTC.

There are many counts of this clone. The CDR3 reads CASKSHEGAGQPQHF. The CDR3 coding sequence is TGTGCCAGTAAGTCCCACGAGGGCGCGGGTCAGCCCCAGCATTTT. The chain employs TRBV19 and TRBJ1-5; D unresolved. V was clipped by 7 bases and J by 6 bases, with 19 bases between them. The CDR3 has 15 residues. Germline values: CDR1 LNHDA, CDR2 SQIVND (reference sequence). The complete variable domain, with remaining parts taken from reference TRBV19 and TRBJ1-5, reads DGGITQSPKYLFRKEGQNVTLSCEQNLNHDAMYWYRQDPGQGLRLIYYSQIVNDFQKGDIAEGYSVSREKKESFPLTVTSAQKNPTAFYLCASKSHEGAGQPQHFGDGTRLSIL.

The chain joins TRBV7-3 to TRBJ2-5; D gene unclear. The ends were cut back, 1 base at V and 0 bases at J, with 12 bases in the middle. The CDR3 spans 16 residues. Germline CDR1 and CDR2: SGHTA and FQGTGA. In DNA, the CDR3 is TGTGCCAGCAGCTTAAACCCTCCCGAGTACCAAGAGACCCAGTACTTC. Encoded protein: CASSLNPPEYQETQYF.

This clone showed up just a few times. The V gene is TRBV6-5, the J gene TRBJ2-5, with D possibly matching TRBD2 (5 bases). This CDR3 region has 15 residues. V shed 5 bases and J shed 4 bases, with 17 bases lying between them. Germline CDR1 reads MNHEY; CDR2 reads SVGAGI. The CDR3 DNA is TGTGCCAGCAGTAAAAGGGCTGGGAGTTTAGAGACCCAGTACTTC. Its protein is CASSKRAGSLETQYF.

This clone has a handful of counts. The chain joins TRBV7-3 to TRBJ2-3; D is undetermined. Trimming removed 5 bases at V and 6 bases at J, with 12 bases between. Germline V gene sequence: CDR1 SGHTA, CDR2 FQGTGA. The CDR3 has 13 amino acids. The CDR3 DNA reads as TGTGCCAGCAGCGAATACACCGAGGATACGCAGTATTTT. The encoded protein is CASSEYTEDTQYF.